This T cell receptor beta chain is from a study of cytomegalovirus exposure and HLA in healthy donors. Study-wide points: About 87% or about 30% of the time was how often most TCR beta V segments were productive, according to an earlier analysis. Some 16,000 TCR beta sequences were associated with HLA alleles at 0.05 false discovery rate in a later analysis. TCR beta V- and J-gene trimming was later associated with a missense DCLRE1C variant. Altogether, some 170 TCR beta chains were recorded as cytomegalovirus-associated.

The PCR ran on 60 Vbeta and 13 Jbeta primers. TCRdb's copy holds only in-frame clones and misses some; the assay was immunoSEQ multiplex PCR. Seen here are approximately 120,000 clones, 77% observed once, and the top ten hold 9.5% to 15%. Note on this clone: Its specificity is unknown.

Trimming took 5 bases from V and 4 from J; bases not matched to a gene: 5. Germline values: CDR1 SEHNR, CDR2 FQNEAQ (reference sequence). CDR3 length: 14 residues. What was sequenced was PBMCs. This TCR was recovered from a woman aged 40 to 50 in good health and CMV-seropositive. The rearrangement uses TRBV7-9 and TRBJ1-5, with TRBD1 matching 7 bases. The CDR3 nucleotides read TGTGCCAGCAGCCTGACAGGGAGGAATCAGCCCCAGCATTTT. Amino acids: CASSLTGRNQPQHF.